One TCR beta chain is described in this entry. As yet, its antigen is unknown. Clones were read by immunoSEQ multiplex PCR, and TCRdb kept only the in-frame ones, dropping some. The sample contains some 500,000 clones, around 95% of which appear only once. Donors included only healthy HIV-negative adults lacking recent acute infections or vaccinations. Germline lookup yields CDR1 MDHEN and CDR2 SYDVKM. Trimming cost V 7 bases and J 8 bases, with 14 bases left between them. The CDR3 extends over 12 amino acids. This specimen belongs to a study of shared clonotypes between healthy human individuals. Study conclusions and caveats: When naive CD4 clonotypes were compared across a few donors, about 4.8% were shared. Rarefaction revealed incomplete sorted-subset sequencing despite large depth. Only blood was sampled; tissue repertoires likely differ.

This rearrangement joins TRBV28 to TRBJ1-2, with D tentatively TRBD1 (6 bases). The sequenced sample was naive CD4+ T cells sorted from blood. The sample's subset: CD45RA+ positively selected. The TCR was taken from a woman aged 30 to 39 in good health. The CDR3, as DNA: TGTGCCAGCACGAACAGGGTGGGCGGCTACACCTTC. It translates to CASTNRVGGYTF.